The T cell receptor beta chain described here comes from a study of OX40 agonist ivuxolimab in advanced cancers. For the study at large: Cancers in dose escalation were hepatocellular, melanoma, renal cell and head and neck. 30% to 40% of patients had received prior checkpoint inhibitor therapy. Study observations and caveats: Partial responders receiving 0.1-3.0 mg/kg showed among the lowest clonal expansion.

Libraries were prepared by immunoSEQ multiplex PCR; TCRdb keeps only in-frame clonotypes and omits some of them. The profile shows fewer than 100,000 clones, roughly four fifths of them singletons. The CDR3 totals 15 residues. With 4 bases removed from V and 1 base from J, the gap between germline ends came to 10 bases. Germline loops: CDR1 SNHLY, CDR2 FYNNEI. This clone showed up just a few times. Antigen unknown. The receptor was isolated from an adult with an advanced solid tumor such as melanoma, head and neck, liver or kidney cancer. J is TRBJ2-2 and V is TRBV2; D may be TRBD1 or TRBD2 (5 bases each). Source: CD4+ or CD8+ T cells sorted from blood, taken in a trial of the OX40 agonist ivuxolimab. Written as DNA, the CDR3 is TGTGCCAGCAGTGGATCGGGACGGAACACCGGGGAGCTGTTTTTT. Its protein is CASSGSGRNTGELFF.